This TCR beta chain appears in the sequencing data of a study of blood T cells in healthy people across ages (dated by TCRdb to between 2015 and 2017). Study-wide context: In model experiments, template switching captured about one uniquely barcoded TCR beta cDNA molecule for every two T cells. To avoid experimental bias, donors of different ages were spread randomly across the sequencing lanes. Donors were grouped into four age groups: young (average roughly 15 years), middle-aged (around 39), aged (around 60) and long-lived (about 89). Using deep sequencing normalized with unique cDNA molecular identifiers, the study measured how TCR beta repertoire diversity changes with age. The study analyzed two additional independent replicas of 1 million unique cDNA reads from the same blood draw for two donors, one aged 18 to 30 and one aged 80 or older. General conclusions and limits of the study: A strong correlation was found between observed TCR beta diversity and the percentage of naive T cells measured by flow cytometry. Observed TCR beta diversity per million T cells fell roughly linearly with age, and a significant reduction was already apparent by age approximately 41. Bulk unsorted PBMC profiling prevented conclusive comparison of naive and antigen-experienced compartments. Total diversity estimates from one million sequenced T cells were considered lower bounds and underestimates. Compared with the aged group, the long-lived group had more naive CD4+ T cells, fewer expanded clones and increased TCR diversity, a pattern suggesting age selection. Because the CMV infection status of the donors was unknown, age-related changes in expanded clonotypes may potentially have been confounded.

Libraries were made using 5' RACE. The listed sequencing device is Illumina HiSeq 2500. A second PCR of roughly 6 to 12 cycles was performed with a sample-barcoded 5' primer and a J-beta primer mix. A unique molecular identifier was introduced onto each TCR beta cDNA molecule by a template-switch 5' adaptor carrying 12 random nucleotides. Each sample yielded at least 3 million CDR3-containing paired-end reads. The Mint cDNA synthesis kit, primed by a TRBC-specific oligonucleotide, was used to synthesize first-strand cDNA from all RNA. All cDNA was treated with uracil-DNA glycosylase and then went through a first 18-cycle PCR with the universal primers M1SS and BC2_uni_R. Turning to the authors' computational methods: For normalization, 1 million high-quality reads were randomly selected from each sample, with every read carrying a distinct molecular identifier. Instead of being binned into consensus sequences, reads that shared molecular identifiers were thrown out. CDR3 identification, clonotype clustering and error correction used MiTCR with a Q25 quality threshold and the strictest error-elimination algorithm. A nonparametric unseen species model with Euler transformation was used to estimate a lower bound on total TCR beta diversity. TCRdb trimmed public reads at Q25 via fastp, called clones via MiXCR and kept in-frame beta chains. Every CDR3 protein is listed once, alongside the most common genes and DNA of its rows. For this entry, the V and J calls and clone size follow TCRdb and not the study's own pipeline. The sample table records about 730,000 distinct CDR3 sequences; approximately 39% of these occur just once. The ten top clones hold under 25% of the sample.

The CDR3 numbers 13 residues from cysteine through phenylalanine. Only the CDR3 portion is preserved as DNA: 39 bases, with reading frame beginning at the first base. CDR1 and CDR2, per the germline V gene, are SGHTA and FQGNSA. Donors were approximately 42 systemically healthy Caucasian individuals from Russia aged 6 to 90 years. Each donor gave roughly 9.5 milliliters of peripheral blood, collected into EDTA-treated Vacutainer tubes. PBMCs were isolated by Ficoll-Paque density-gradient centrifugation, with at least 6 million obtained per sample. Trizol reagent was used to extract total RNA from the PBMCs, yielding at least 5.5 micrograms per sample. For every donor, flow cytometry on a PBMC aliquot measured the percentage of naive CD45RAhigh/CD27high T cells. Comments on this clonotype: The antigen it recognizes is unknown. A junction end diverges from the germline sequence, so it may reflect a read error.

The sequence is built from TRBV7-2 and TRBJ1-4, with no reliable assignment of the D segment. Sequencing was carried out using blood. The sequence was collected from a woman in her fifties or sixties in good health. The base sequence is TGTGCCAGCGGCTTGAACGGAGGTGAAAAACTGTTTTTT. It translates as CASGLNGGEKLFF. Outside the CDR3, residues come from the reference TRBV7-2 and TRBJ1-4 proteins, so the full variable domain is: GAGVSQSPSNKVTEKGKDVELRCDPISGHTALYWYRQSLGQGLEFLIYFQGNSAPDKSGLPSDRFSAERTGGSVSTLTIQRTQQEDSAVYLCASGLNGGEKLFFGSGTQLSVL.